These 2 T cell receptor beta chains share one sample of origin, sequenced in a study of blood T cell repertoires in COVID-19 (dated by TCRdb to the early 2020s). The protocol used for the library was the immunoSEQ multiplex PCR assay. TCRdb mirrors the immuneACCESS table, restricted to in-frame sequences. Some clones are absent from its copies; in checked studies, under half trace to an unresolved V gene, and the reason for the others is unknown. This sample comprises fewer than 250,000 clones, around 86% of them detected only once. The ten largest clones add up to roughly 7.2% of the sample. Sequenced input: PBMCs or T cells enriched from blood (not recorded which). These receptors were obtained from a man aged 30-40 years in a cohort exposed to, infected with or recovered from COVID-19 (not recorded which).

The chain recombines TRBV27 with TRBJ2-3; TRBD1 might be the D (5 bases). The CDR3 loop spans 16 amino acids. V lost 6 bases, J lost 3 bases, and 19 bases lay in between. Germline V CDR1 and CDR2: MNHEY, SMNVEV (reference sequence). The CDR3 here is CASRPDWGGATDTQYF. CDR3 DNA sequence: TGTGCCAGCAGACCCGATTGGGGCGGAGCAACAGATACGCAGTATTTT.

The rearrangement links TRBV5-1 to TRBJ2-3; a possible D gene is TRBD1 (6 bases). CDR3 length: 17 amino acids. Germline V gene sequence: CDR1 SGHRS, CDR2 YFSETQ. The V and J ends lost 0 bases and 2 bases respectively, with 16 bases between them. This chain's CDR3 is CASSLGGTRLFTDTQYF. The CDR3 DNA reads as TGCGCCAGCAGCTTGGGTGGGACACGGCTGTTCACAGATACGCAGTATTTT.